The clone carrying this T cell receptor (beta chain) has more than one count but fewer than ten. Antigen unknown. This sample is drawn from a study of T cells in Graves' hyperthyroidism and ophthalmopathy. Points from the study as a whole: Ophthalmopathy onset followed model prediction by a median approximately 6.2 months.

TCR beta CDR3 regions were amplified from RNA transcripts. When the TCR CDR3 underwent first-round RT-PCR, the HTBI primer set was used. Each CDR3 protein gets one entry after TCRdb re-called the multiplex PCR reads with MiXCR. The sample includes about 640,000 distinct CDR3 sequences, roughly 45% of them seen just once. Clinical symptoms, serum thyroxine and TRAb, thyroid ultrasound and orbital computed tomography were used for the diagnoses. Germline V gives CDR1 MDHEN, CDR2 SYDVKM. The CDR3 is 15 residues long. The ends lost 5 bases at V and 5 bases at J; junction bases unmatched: 9. Source material: peripheral blood or thyroid tissue (not recorded which). This rearrangement joins TRBV28 to TRBJ2-5, with 9 nucleotides matching TRBD1. The TCR comes from an adult man with Graves' disease, either hyperthyroidism or ophthalmopathy (not recorded which). In DNA form, the CDR3 reads TGTGCCAGCAGTCCTACGGGACAGGGAGGGGAGACCCAGTACTTC. This gives the protein CASSPTGQGGETQYF.